The T cell receptor beta chain under discussion was sequenced for a study of beta chain features in type 1 diabetes (dated by TCRdb to the late 2010s). With respect to the entire study: No differences in mean age, gender distribution, total cell number or subset yield were found between patients and healthy donors. Across all samples, some 99 million sorted cells were examined, and cell number per subset correlated strongly with RNA yield. The study compared TCRB repertoires of sorted circulating CD4+ T cell subsets between recently diagnosed type 1 diabetes patients and matched healthy donors. Regulatory and stem cell-like memory subsets were isolated from only 8 patients and roughly eight healthy donors, whereas naive and central memory subsets came from all 28 donors.

Study-wide conclusions, independent of this receptor: The naive, central memory and regulatory TCRB repertoires appeared to resemble one another more closely among patients than among healthy donors. In all four CD4+ subsets, TCRB CDR3 length was moderately but significantly shorter in type 1 diabetes patients. PCR might favor shorter templates, but patient and control samples were amplified and corrected together, so any skew would affect both groups equally. Sequencing cDNA rather than genomic DNA could over-represent highly expressing activated cells, although activation and CD3 levels did not differ between groups. At VDJ recombination sites, type 1 diabetes patients had fewer insertions and more deleted nucleotides, which implies abnormalities in thymic rearrangement. Because the HLA sub-analyses included only small numbers of individuals, any influence of HLA type on TCRB rearrangement was left unresolved.

V gives up 4 bases and J gives up 4 bases, and the segment between their germline ends measures 11 bases. From its cysteine to its phenylalanine, the CDR3 spans 13 amino acids. Left in the record is the CDR3 DNA by itself, 39 bases read in frame from the first base. CDR1 and CDR2 are drawn from the germline V gene: SGHDT, YYEEEE. From each donor, a single peripheral blood sample of 90 to 150 mL on average was drawn into heparinised tubes. Naive, central memory, regulatory and stem cell-like memory CD4+ T cells were sorted on a BD FACSAria II using a panel including CD45RO, CCR7, CD25, CD127, CD95 and CD27. A purity above 98% was achieved for all sorted populations. PBMCs were isolated immediately by Lymphoprep density gradient centrifugation and stained directly without culture. So that batch effects would be minimized, each experiment stained and sorted samples in pairs, pairing one healthy donor with one patient.

This clone has more than one count but fewer than ten. Its target antigen remains unknown. Per-nucleotide qualities are absent, and no much larger clonotype sits a single base away. All of the isolated RNA was reverse transcribed with the High Capacity cDNA Reverse Transcription Kit, so expressed TCRB transcripts were sequenced. Deep immunoSEQ sequencing was applied to naive, central memory and regulatory T cell samples, giving an average of about 3.4 million total reads per sample. Sorted cells were lysed in RLT buffer, and RNA was extracted using DNase-treated RNeasy Micro or Mini kits according to cell number. To prevent cross-contamination, every cell subset was processed on its own, while patient and healthy donor samples were processed together. The immunoSEQ multiplex PCR was used to amplify TCRB sequences from cDNA, yielding 87-bp fragments that span the CDR3 region. Sequencing of the amplicons was done on the Illumina HiSeq platform. In the paper's pipeline: PCR bias was computationally corrected using synthetic template baselines, reads within Hamming distance 2 were collapsed, and singletons that could not be merged were discarded. By aligning reads against IMGT, V, D and J genes, CDR3 length, and insertions or deletions at six rearrangement sites were assigned. Within each subset, clonotype counts were normalized to sorted cell number, and only after that were true diversity and Gini coefficients computed with the tcR R package. The overlap coefficient, calculated on TCRB nucleotide sequences, was used to quantify repertoire sharing. Out-of-frame TCRB sequences from naive cells were analyzed as a proxy for the pre-selection repertoire. Imported from immuneACCESS, the table was reduced by TCRdb to in-frame sequences with V and J called. These copies leave out some clones; in studies compared against another copy, an unresolved V gene accounts for under half, and the cause of the remainder is not known. The V and J calls and the clone size are those of that table, but D and trimming were determined from the DNA. Here the sample has hundreds of thousands of clones; about 11% occur a single time. Around 0.015% of the sample is taken by the ten largest.

The clonotype originates from a man aged 25-40 years with type 1 diabetes. Sequencing was carried out using naive CD4+ T cells from blood. The sample's cell subset or site label, in plain terms: true naive CD4+ T cells. Recombination connected TRBV5-6 to TRBJ1-1; 5 matching bases give a weak D call of TRBD1. The CDR3 protein sequence reads: CASSPWGVTEAFF. The nucleotide sequence is given as TGTGCCAGCAGCCCGTGGGGGGTCACTGAAGCTTTCTTT. The full variable domain, completed from the reference TRBV5-6 and TRBJ1-1 proteins outside the CDR3, reads DAGVTQSPTHLIKTRGQQVTLRCSPKSGHDTVSWYQQALGQGPQFIFQYYEEEERQRGNFPDRFSGHQFPNYSSELNVNALLLGDSALYLCASSPWGVTEAFFGQGTRLTVV.